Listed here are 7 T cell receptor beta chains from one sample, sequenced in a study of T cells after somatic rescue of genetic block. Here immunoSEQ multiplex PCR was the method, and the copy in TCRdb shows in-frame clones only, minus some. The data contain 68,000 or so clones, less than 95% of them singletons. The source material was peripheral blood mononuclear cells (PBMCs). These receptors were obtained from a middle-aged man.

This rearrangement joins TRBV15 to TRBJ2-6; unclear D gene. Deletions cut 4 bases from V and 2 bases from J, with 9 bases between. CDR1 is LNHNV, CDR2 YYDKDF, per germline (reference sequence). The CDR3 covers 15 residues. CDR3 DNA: TGTGCCACCAGCACTCGCGCGGCTGGGGCCAACGTCCTGACTTTC. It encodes CATSTRAAGANVLTF.

The CDR3 sequence is CASSQGGGWAAQYF. For the CDR3, the DNA is TGCGCCAGCAGCCAAGGGGGCGGGTGGGCGGCCCAGTACTTC. This sequence joins TRBV4-1 and TRBJ2-5; possibly TRBD1 or TRBD2 for D (5 bases each). There are 14 residues in the CDR3. The V and J ends lost 1 base and 9 bases respectively, with 15 bases between them. In germline, CDR1 is MGHRA, CDR2 YSYEKL.

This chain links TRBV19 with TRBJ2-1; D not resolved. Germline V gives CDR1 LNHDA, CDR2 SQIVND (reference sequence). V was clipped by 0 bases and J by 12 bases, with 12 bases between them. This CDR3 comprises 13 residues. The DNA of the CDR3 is TGTGCCAGTAGTATAGATCGAAGAGAAGGGCAGTTCTTC. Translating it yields CASSIDRREGQFF.

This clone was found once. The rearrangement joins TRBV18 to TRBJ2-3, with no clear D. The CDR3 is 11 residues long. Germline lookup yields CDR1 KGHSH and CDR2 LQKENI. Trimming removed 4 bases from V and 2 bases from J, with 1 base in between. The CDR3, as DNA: TGTGCCAGCTCACTCACAGATACGCAGTATTTT. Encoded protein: CASSLTDTQYF. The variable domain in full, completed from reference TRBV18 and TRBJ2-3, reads NAGVMQNPRHLVRRRGQEARLRCSPMKGHSHVYWYRQLPEEGLKFMVYLQKENIIDESGMPKERFSAEFPKEGPSILRIQQVVRGDSAAYFCASSLTDTQYFGPGTRLTVL.

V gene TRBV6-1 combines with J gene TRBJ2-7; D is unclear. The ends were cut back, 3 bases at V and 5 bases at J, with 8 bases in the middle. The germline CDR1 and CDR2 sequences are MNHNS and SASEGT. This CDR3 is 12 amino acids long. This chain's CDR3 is CASSDGINEQYF. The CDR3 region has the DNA TGTGCCAGCAGTGATGGTATAAACGAGCAGTACTTC.

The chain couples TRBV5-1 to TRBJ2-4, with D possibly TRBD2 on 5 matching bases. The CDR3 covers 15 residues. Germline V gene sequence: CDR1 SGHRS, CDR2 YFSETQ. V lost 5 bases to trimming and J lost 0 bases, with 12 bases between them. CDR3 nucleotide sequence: TGCGCCAGCAGTAGAGACCGGGAAGCCAAAAACATTCAGTACTTC. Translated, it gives CASSRDREAKNIQYF.

The CDR3 DNA sequence: TGTGCCAGCAGCTCCGACAGGGGGAACTACAATGAGCAGTTCTTC. The encoded protein is CASSSDRGNYNEQFF. This chain links TRBV5-8 with TRBJ2-1; 9 bases map to TRBD1. Trimming at V came to 3 bases and at J to 3 bases, leaving 4 bases not matched to a gene. Germline-derived CDR1 and CDR2 are SGHTS and YDEGEE. This CDR3 has 15 amino acids. Full variable domain (remainder filled in from reference TRBV5-8 and TRBJ2-1): EAGVTQSPTHLIKTRGQQATLRCSPISGHTSVYWYQQALGLGLQFLLWYDEGEERNRGNFPPRFSGRQFPNYSSELNVNALELEDSALYLCASSSDRGNYNEQFFGPGTRLTVL.